This T cell receptor beta chain was recorded in a study of control samples from healthy donors and cancer patients (TCRdb year 2020). The library was built by means of the immunoSEQ multiplex PCR assay. TCRdb carries this immuneACCESS record with in-frame sequences only. Its versions omit some clonotypes, under half of them owing to an unresolved V gene in the studies checked, with the rest unexplained. Here the sample has 350,000 to 450,000 clones; around nine tenths occur a single time. The ten largest clonotypes hold 6% to 7% of the sample. A note on this clone: The target of this receptor is not known. Per-nucleotide qualities are absent, and no much larger clonotype sits a single base away.

There are 14 amino acids in the CDR3, from cysteine to phenylalanine inclusive. Of all the DNA, just the CDR3 is kept, 42 bases in frame from base 1. V gives up 2 bases and J gives up 0 bases, and the segment between their germline ends measures 11 bases. The germline V gene (reference sequence) yields GTSNPN for CDR1 and SVGIG for CDR2. Material: PBMCs. Recombination linked TRBV30 to TRBJ2-7, with the D gene not clear enough to name. This TCR was sampled from a man aged 40-50 years with head and neck cancer. The nucleotides read TGTGCCTGGAGTAAGGTACCTTCCTCCTACGAGCAGTACTTC. Translated, it reads CAWSKVPSSYEQYF.